These 14 T cell receptor beta chains were sequenced from one sample in a study of shared clonotypes between healthy human individuals (TCRdb year 2020). Libraries were constructed by the immunoSEQ multiplex PCR assay. The table comes from immuneACCESS by way of TCRdb, which keeps in-frame sequences with V and J called. Part of the clones is missing from these tables; in studies checked, under half for an unresolved V gene and the rest for unknown reasons. Counted in this sample were approximately 2.5 million clones; approximately 93% of them appeared once. Of the sample, approximately 0.36% is held by the ten largest clones. The material sequenced was naive CD4+ T cells from PBMCs. The sample's cell subset or site label, decoded: CD45RA+ positively selected. Receptors were obtained from a man between 18 and 35 years old in good health. Some clones in this sample may be carry-over from other donors' samples.

CDR3 region: CASSLGGLPNTGELFF. The CDR3 bases are TGTGCCAGCAGCTTAGGCGGGCTACCGAACACCGGGGAGCTGTTTTTT. The chain uses TRBV7-3 and TRBJ2-2, with D possibly matching TRBD2 (5 bases). CDR1 is SGHTA and CDR2 is FQGTGA in the germline V gene. The CDR3 consists of 16 residues. V was clipped by 2 bases and J by 0 bases, with 10 bases between them.

This rearrangement joins TRBV11-1 to TRBJ2-7; D perhaps matches TRBD1 (6 bases). CDR1 SGHAT and CDR2 FQDESV come from the germline V gene (reference sequence). There are 14 residues in the CDR3. Trimming took 5 bases from V and 4 from J, leaving 15 bases between them. This CDR3 is CASSPPGQIYEQYF. CDR3 in DNA: TGTGCCAGCAGCCCCCCGGGACAAATATACGAGCAGTACTTC.

This chain joins TRBV5-6 and TRBJ1-2, with D unresolved. The CDR3 covers 16 residues. V lost 2 bases to trimming and J lost 4 bases, with 18 bases between them. In germline, CDR1 is SGHDT, CDR2 YYEEEE. The DNA for the CDR3 is TGTGCCAGCAGCTTTGGCGGAACCCTCCTCATCTATGGCTACACCTTC. Residues: CASSFGGTLLIYGYTF.

This chain uses TRBV28 with TRBJ1-4; 10 positions match TRBD1. CDR1 is MDHEN and CDR2 is SYDVKM in the germline V gene. After removal of 1 base from V and 8 bases from J, the junction contained 10 bases not matched to a gene. There are 17 residues in the CDR3. The CDR3 coding sequence is TGTGCCAGCAGTTTATTCCCCTGGACAGGGGGGTCAGAAAAACTGTTTTTT. Translating gives CASSLFPWTGGSEKLFF. The complete variable domain, with remaining parts taken from reference TRBV28 and TRBJ1-4, reads DVKVTQSSRYLVKRTGEKVFLECVQDMDHENMFWYRQDPGLGLRLIYFSYDVKMKEKGDIPEGYSVSREKKERFSLILESASTNQTSMYLCASSLFPWTGGSEKLFFGSGTQLSVL.

The V and J genes are TRBV4-2 and TRBJ2-1; D is uncertain. The germline gives CDR1 LGHNA, CDR2 YNFKEQ. The CDR3 is 16 residues long. V lost 0 bases and J 0 bases, leaving 9 bases between the germline ends. CDR3 region: CASSQDLRSSYNEQFF. The CDR3 bases are TGTGCCAGCAGCCAAGATTTGAGGAGCTCCTACAATGAGCAGTTCTTC.

The chain combines TRBV5-4 with TRBJ2-7; 8 nucleotides agree with TRBD1. Germline CDR1 reads SGHNT; CDR2 reads YYREEE (reference sequence). The length of the CDR3 is 15 residues. J lost 4 bases, V lost 1 base, and 7 bases had no gene match. The CDR3 loop reads CASSLSTGVLYEQYF. The DNA of the CDR3 is TGTGCCAGCAGCTTGTCGACAGGGGTGTTGTACGAGCAGTACTTC.

V usage is TRBV7-6 and J usage is TRBJ2-1; 11 nucleotides line up with TRBD2. V was clipped by 5 bases and J by 4 bases; unmatched bases: 4. The CDR3 contains 15 residues. Germline CDR1 reads SGHVS; CDR2 reads FNYEAQ. The CDR3 is CASSVLAGAYNEQFF. CDR3 bases: TGTGCCAGCAGCGTACTAGCGGGAGCGTACAATGAGCAGTTCTTC. Variable domain in full (rest from reference TRBV7-6 and TRBJ2-1): GAGVSQSPRYKVTKRGQDVALRCDPISGHVSLYWYRQALGQGPEFLTYFNYEAQQDKSGLPNDRFSAERPEGSISTLTIQRTEQRDSAMYRCASSVLAGAYNEQFFGPGTRLTVL.

The chain couples TRBV4-3 to TRBJ2-7; TRBD1 might be the D (5 bases). Trimming left V 4 bases short and J 2 bases short, with 15 bases between. CDR1 and CDR2 (germline): LGHNA, YSLEER. The length of the CDR3 is 15 residues. The CDR3 spells CASSPGFETAYEQYF. CDR3 DNA sequence: TGCGCCAGCAGCCCTGGGTTCGAGACAGCCTACGAGCAGTACTTC.

CDR3 nucleotide sequence: TGTGCCAGCAGCTTGACTAGCGGGAGGGAGGCAGATACGCAGTATTTT. Translated: CASSLTSGREADTQYF. The V call is TRBV5-4, the J call TRBJ2-3, with 13 bases aligning to TRBD2. The V segment lost 1 base and the J segment 4 bases; nucleotides outside the gene matches: 3. This CDR3 has 16 residues. The germline gives CDR1 SGHNT, CDR2 YYREEE (reference sequence).

This chain joins TRBV10-2 and TRBJ2-7, with a possible D match to TRBD1 (5 bases). Looked up from germline, CDR1 is WSHSY and CDR2 is SAAADI. V dropped 6 bases and J dropped 2 bases, with 14 bases sitting between them. CDR3 length: 14 residues. The CDR3 region is CASRRQTTAYEQYF. CDR3 nucleotides: TGCGCCAGCAGAAGACAGACCACAGCCTACGAGCAGTACTTC.

The genes are TRBV28 and TRBJ1-5, with D unresolved. CDR1 MDHEN and CDR2 SYDVKM come from the germline V gene. The V and J ends lost 7 bases and 3 bases respectively, with 10 bases between them. The CDR3 loop spans 13 amino acids. The CDR3 nucleotides read TGTGCCAGCATCCCTCAACCCAATCAGCCCCAGCATTTT. Encoded protein: CASIPQPNQPQHF.

The V and J genes are TRBV14 and TRBJ2-1, with 10 bases identical to TRBD2. There are 16 residues in the CDR3. Germline loops: CDR1 SGHDN, CDR2 FVKESK. The ends lost 2 bases at V and 6 bases at J; junction bases unmatched: 7. The CDR3 DNA follows: TGTGCCAGCAGCCAACTGGGACTAGCGACGCGCAATGAGCAGTTCTTC. Its protein product is CASSQLGLATRNEQFF.

This chain links TRBV29-1 with TRBJ2-5; the D is unclear. The CDR3 runs to 13 residues. V dropped 6 bases and J dropped 3 bases, with 14 bases sitting between them. From germline, CDR1 is SQVTM and CDR2 ANQGSEA. The chain's CDR3 is CSVHGWGKETQYF. In nucleotides, the CDR3 is TGCAGCGTACATGGGTGGGGAAAAGAGACCCAGTACTTC.

V is TRBV15 and J is TRBJ1-4, with 10 bases fitting TRBD1. The CDR3 is 16 residues long. CDR1 LNHNV and CDR2 YYDKDF come from the germline V gene (reference sequence). With V trimmed by 3 bases and J by 7 bases, 8 bases remained unmatched. The DNA of the CDR3 is TGTGCCACCAGCAGCCCCCCGACAGGGGGCCTTGAAAAACTGTTTTTT. The encoded protein is CATSSPPTGGLEKLFF.